This T cell receptor (beta chain) originates from a study of a mutant IDH1 vaccine in newly diagnosed glioma. Study at large: Those enrolled had earlier been treated with radiotherapy, temozolomide, or both, mostly both. Overall study findings and caveats: There were vaccine-induced immune responses in under 95% of the patients.

The protocol was immunoSEQ multiplex PCR, while the TCRdb copy is restricted to in-frame clones and leaves out a portion. The table includes about 34,000 clones, about three quarters detected once. This CDR3 contains 11 residues. This clone is a singleton in its sample. Its cognate antigen is unknown. Time point reported: baseline, week 1 (first vaccination visit). Sample treatment: pre-vaccination baseline after standard-of-care therapy. The receptor was isolated from a man aged 50 to 60 with glioma. Some clones in this sample may be carry-over from other donors' samples. V is TRBV21-1 and J is TRBJ2-7; the tabulated D call, TRBD1, remains unverified against the DNA. TRBV21-1 is a recognized pseudogene. The sequencing used peripheral blood mononuclear cells (PBMCs), collected from a glioma patient treated with radiotherapy, temozolomide or both. CDR3: CATTGEYEQYF. CDR3 DNA: TGTGCCACGACAGGGGAGTACGAGCAGTACTTC.